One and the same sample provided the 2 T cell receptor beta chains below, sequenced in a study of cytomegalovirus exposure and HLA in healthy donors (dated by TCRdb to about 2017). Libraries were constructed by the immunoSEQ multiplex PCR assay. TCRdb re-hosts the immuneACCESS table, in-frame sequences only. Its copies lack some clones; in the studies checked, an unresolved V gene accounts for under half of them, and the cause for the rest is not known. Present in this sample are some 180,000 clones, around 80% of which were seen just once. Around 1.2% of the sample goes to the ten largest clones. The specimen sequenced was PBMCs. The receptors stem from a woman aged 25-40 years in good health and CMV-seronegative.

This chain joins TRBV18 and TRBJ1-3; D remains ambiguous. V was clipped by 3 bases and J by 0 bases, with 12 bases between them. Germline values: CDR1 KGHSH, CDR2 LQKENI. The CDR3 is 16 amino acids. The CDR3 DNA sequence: TGTGCCAGCTCACCGGAGGTTACGCACTCTGGAAACACCATATATTTT. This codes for CASSPEVTHSGNTIYF.

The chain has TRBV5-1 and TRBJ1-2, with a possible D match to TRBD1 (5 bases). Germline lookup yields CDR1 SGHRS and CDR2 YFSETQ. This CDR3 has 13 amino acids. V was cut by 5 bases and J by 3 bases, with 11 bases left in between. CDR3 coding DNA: TGCGCCAGCAGTCCAGACAGCGACTATGGCTACACCTTC. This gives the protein CASSPDSDYGYTF.